This TCR beta chain was retrieved from a study of T cell repertoires in cytomegalovirus infection. The study's findings and limits: Dominating the ex vivo response were TCR beta clonotypes that were CMV-specific and HLA-C-restricted.

A word on this clonotype: Its matching antigen is unknown.

One entry per CDR3 protein, called by TCRdb with MiXCR from the reads. The table has about 740,000 distinct CDR3 sequences, approximately 33% seen once; the top ten hold about 20%. Germline values: CDR1 SEHNR, CDR2 FQNEAQ (reference sequence). The CDR3 consists of 14 residues. Losses at the gene ends were 5 bases for V and 4 bases for J; bases not matched to a gene: 5. V and J are TRBV7-9 and TRBJ2-1, with 7 bases that match TRBD1. The TCR sequence derives from a human donor in good health (CMV status not recorded). Some clones in this sample may be carry-over from other donors' samples. This material consisted of cultured PBMCs, taken from culture after CMV antigen stimulation. The CDR3, as DNA: TGTGCCAGCAGCCACGGACAGGCGTACAATGAGCAGTTCTTC. Translation gives CASSHGQAYNEQFF.